Following are 7 T cell receptor beta chains from one sample sequenced in a study of blood T cell repertoires in COVID-19. TCRdb keeps only in-frame clones here, not all; method: immunoSEQ multiplex PCR. The sample records approximately 360,000 clones, roughly 90% being singletons. What was sequenced was PBMCs or T cells enriched from blood (not recorded which). Receptors originate from a woman between 25 and 40 years old with acute COVID-19.

The gene calls are TRBV15 and TRBJ1-5; D ambiguous. The CDR3 runs 14 residues. Germline CDR1 LNHNV, CDR2 YYDKDF (reference sequence). V dropped 3 bases and J dropped 3 bases, with 9 bases sitting between them. CDR3 coding DNA: TGTGCCACCAGCAGCCCTGGCTTCAATCAGCCCCAGCATTTT. It codes for CATSSPGFNQPQHF.

V is TRBV4-1 and J is TRBJ1-3; tentative D call: TRBD1 (6 bases). This CDR3 is built from 15 residues. Deletions cut 2 bases from V and 2 bases from J, with 10 bases between. From germline, CDR1 is MGHRA and CDR2 YSYEKL. Written as DNA, the CDR3 is TGCGCCAGCAGCCAACTAGGGGGACCTGGAAACACCATATATTTT. It is translated as CASSQLGGPGNTIYF.

The V call is TRBV11-3, the J call TRBJ2-3; tentatively, D is TRBD1 (5 bases). This CDR3 is built from 14 residues. Per germline, CDR1 SGHNT and CDR2 YENEEA. V lost 5 bases and J 5 bases, leaving 14 bases between the germline ends. As DNA, the CDR3 is TGTGCCAGCAGCAAATCGTTACAGGAAGATACGCAGTATTTT. It yields the protein CASSKSLQEDTQYF.

The chain couples TRBV7-3 to TRBJ1-1; D possibly corresponds to TRBD1 (6 bases). This CDR3 is built from 11 residues. V dropped 7 bases and J dropped 11 bases, with 14 bases sitting between them. Germline lookup yields CDR1 SGHTA and CDR2 FQGTGA. The CDR3 reads CASTQGGEAFF. The CDR3 DNA sequence: TGTGCCAGCACCCAAGGGGGGGAGGCTTTCTTT.

This sequence joins TRBV5-6 and TRBJ1-2; the D gene is possibly TRBD1 (6 bases). Trimming left V 0 bases short and J 6 bases short, with 9 bases between. This CDR3 is built from 13 residues. The germline V gene has CDR1 SGHDT and CDR2 YYEEEE. CDR3 sequence reads: CASSLVAGDGYTF. CDR3 bases: TGTGCCAGCAGCTTGGTGGCAGGGGATGGCTACACCTTC. Full variable domain (remainder filled in from reference TRBV5-6 and TRBJ1-2): DAGVTQSPTHLIKTRGQQVTLRCSPKSGHDTVSWYQQALGQGPQFIFQYYEEEERQRGNFPDRFSGHQFPNYSSELNVNALLLGDSALYLCASSLVAGDGYTFGSGTRLTVV.

This clone was counted a few times. The rearrangement links TRBV5-1 to TRBJ1-2; D not resolved. V lost 0 bases and J lost 0, with 6 bases in between. The CDR3 spans 14 residues. Germline values: CDR1 SGHRS, CDR2 YFSETQ. CDR3 in DNA: TGCGCCAGCAGCTTGGCAGAAGCTAACTATGGCTACACCTTC. Its translation: CASSLAEANYGYTF.

The chain carries TRBV6-4 and TRBJ1-4, with TRBD1 identical over 9 bases. Germline V CDR1 and CDR2: MRHNA, SNTAGT. Trimming at V came to 4 bases and at J to 0 bases, leaving 3 bases not matched to a gene. This CDR3 is built from 16 residues. The DNA for the CDR3 is TGTGCCAGCAGTGGTACAGGGGGCCCAACTAATGAAAAACTGTTTTTT. It encodes CASSGTGGPTNEKLFF.